This TCR beta chain originates from a study of blood T cell repertoires in COVID-19 (dated by TCRdb to about 2020). Study-level background: The collaborator samples originated in the United States, Italy and Spain and spanned the acute and convalescent phases of COVID-19. Deeply sampled blood TCRbeta repertoires from subjects exposed to, actively infected with, or recovered from COVID-19 were included in the dataset. Where available, HLA class I and class II types were taken from metadata supplied by the sample provider and were not determined by assay-based typing. The material from the prospective study consisted of cDNA or gDNA derived from T cells, B-cell-depleted T cells, or PBMCs. A freely available public database, intended as a resource for researchers studying the immune response to SARS-CoV-2, is where the repertoires were released. A de-identified subject ID, COVID-19 status, age in years and sex were almost always included in the sample metadata. The samples were drawn from two sources: the first 160 participants of the ongoing ImmuneRACE study, and over 950 subjects contributed by 6 global collaborators. Results the study describes overall, beyond this receptor: How much clinical and demographic metadata was included differed by source and by participant, and the metadata was provided uncurated.

To note about this clone: Its antigen remains unidentified. Base qualities are not at hand, and no much larger clone is one base apart.

The collaborating institutions used their own protocols to collect whole blood in K2EDTA tubes. For TCRbeta analysis, collaborator samples were shipped as frozen whole blood, as isolated PBMCs, or as DNA extracted from either sample type. TCRbeta CDR3 regions were amplified from genomic DNA by means of the immunoSEQ Assay, a bias-controlled multiplex PCR. The published analysis was carried out like this. The number of nucleated cells in each sample was estimated from the amplification of reference gene primers within the assay. To quantify the absolute abundance of each unique TCRbeta CDR3 rearrangement, sequence reads were collapsed and filtered. For each sample, productive Simpson clonality was calculated by taking the square root of Simpson's diversity index across productive rearrangements. TCRdb took this table from immuneACCESS and kept in-frame rearrangements with V and J called. Such tables lack part of the clones; where checked against another copy, unresolved V genes explain under half of the gap, and the rest is unexplained. V, J and clone size are those of that table, while D and trimming were read from the DNA. Counted in this sample were about 86,000 clones; almost 85% of them appeared once. The ten largest account for 1% to 1.5% of the sample.

The V end gives up 5 bases and the J end 5 bases, leaving 10 bases in the junction not matched to a gene. From the germline V gene (reference sequence), CDR1 is SGHNT and CDR2 is YYREEE. The CDR3 goes from the cysteine to the phenylalanine over 15 residues. Only CDR3 DNA remains: 45 bases, in frame from the first base. The receptor was isolated from a woman aged 80 or over with acute or convalescent COVID-19. Here the chain combines TRBV5-4 and TRBJ2-5, with 9 bases in between that match TRBD1. The sequencing sample was made of peripheral blood. The CDR3 region: CASSQPGTGRETQYF. The sequenced DNA: TGTGCCAGCAGTCAGCCGGGGACAGGGAGGGAGACCCAGTACTTC.